This T cell receptor beta chain was profiled in a study of PD-1 blockade in mismatch repair-deficient tumors (dated by TCRdb to about 2017). At the level of the whole study: Between September 2013 and 2016, the trial enrolled 80 to 95 consecutive patients with 12 types of mismatch repair-deficient cancer, all of whom had received prior treatment and were progressing. Tumor-associated T cell clones in the peripheral blood of patients responding to PD-1 blockade were tracked using deep sequencing of TCR CDR3 regions.

Receptor amplification or capture employed the immunoSEQ multiplex PCR assay. Imported from immuneACCESS, the table was reduced by TCRdb to in-frame sequences with V and J called. These copies leave out some clones; in studies compared against another copy, an unresolved V gene accounts for under half, and the cause of the remainder is not known. For this sample the table gives 56,000 or so clones, of which approximately 78% were detected only once. 3% to 3.5% of the sample comes from the top ten. Study-wide findings and limitations: Rapid expansion after pembrolizumab followed by contraction, generally before radiologic responses, was shown by tumor-resident clones, which were often undetectable in blood before treatment.

Relative to germline, V is missing 3 bases and J is missing 5 bases, with 5 bases of the junction outside any gene match. Based on the germline V gene, the CDR1 and CDR2 sequences are SGDLS and YYNGEE. The CDR3 measures 14 amino acids from cysteine to phenylalanine. Left in the record is the CDR3 DNA by itself, 42 bases read in frame from the first base. For each enrolled patient, mismatch repair deficiency was established using either polymerase chain reaction or immunohistochemistry. TCR sequencing was performed for a few patients who responded to pembrolizumab therapy. Pembrolizumab PD-1 blockade was prospectively tested in advanced mismatch repair-deficient cancers, regardless of tissue of origin, in the phase II trial. Peripheral blood T cell samples were collected serially, before PD-1 blockade began and at several time points afterward. Blood sampling times were reported as weeks after the first pembrolizumab dose.

As concerns this clone: Its specific antigen is unknown. One base away there is no much larger clone; base qualities are not given.

The receptor was derived from an adult with mismatch repair-deficient cancer. This chain is built from TRBV9 and TRBJ2-7; 10 middle bases align to TRBD2. The input for sequencing was peripheral blood, taken 4 weeks after starting pembrolizumab. The DNA is as follows: TGTGCCAGCAGCGCTAGCGGGAGTAAGGACGAGCAGTACTTC. Its protein product is CASSASGSKDEQYF.